These 11 T cell receptor beta chains originate from one sample sequenced in a study of cytomegalovirus exposure and HLA in healthy donors. The PCR made use of 60 Vbeta and 13 Jbeta primers. Clones were sequenced by immunoSEQ multiplex PCR, and TCRdb holds only the in-frame ones, with some missing. Of 130,000 to 150,000 clones in the sample, 60% to 85% were seen once. Specimen: PBMCs. Receptor source: a man aged 35 to 55 in good health and CMV-seropositive.

The chain has TRBV28 and TRBJ1-2, with 9 bases aligning to TRBD1. The CDR3 runs 14 residues. The germline CDR1 and CDR2 sequences are MDHEN and SYDVKM. The trim removed 6 bases at V and 4 bases at J, leaving 6 bases unmatched. CDR3 sequence (DNA): TGTGCCAGCAGCTCCGGGACAGGGATCTATGGCTACACCTTC. Its translation: CASSSGTGIYGYTF.

The chain couples TRBV7-2 to TRBJ1-1, with TRBD1 identical over 11 bases. The CDR3 covers 14 residues. V dropped 3 bases and J dropped 4; count of bases not matched to a gene: 1. Germline CDR1 is SGHTA and CDR2 is FQGNSA. The CDR3 DNA reads as TGTGCCAGCAGCTTCGGACAGGGGGCCACTGAAGCTTTCTTT. Translation: CASSFGQGATEAFF.

A few counts support this clone. The chain combines TRBV19 with TRBJ2-2; D uncertain. Germline lookup yields CDR1 LNHDA and CDR2 SQIVND (reference sequence). The CDR3 extends over 11 amino acids. V was clipped by 7 bases and J by 4 bases, with 4 bases between them. The CDR3 spells CASTFTGELFF. The DNA of the CDR3 is TGTGCCAGTACTTTCACCGGGGAGCTGTTTTTT.

About this clone itself: The junction differs from germline at one of its ends, possibly a read error. This chain joins TRBV7-9 and TRBJ2-4; no reliable D call. The CDR3 runs to 13 residues. Germline V gene lookup returns CDR1 SEHNR and CDR2 FQNEAQ (reference sequence). CDR3 bases: TGTTCCAGCAGCTTCGATGAGGAGCCTCTTCAGTACTTC. Its translation: CSSSFDEEPLQYF.

The chain links TRBV27 to TRBJ1-4; 7 bases match TRBD1. V lost 5 bases, J lost 7 bases, and 16 bases stayed unmatched. Germline V gene sequence: CDR1 MNHEY, CDR2 SMNVEV (reference sequence). The CDR3 runs to 17 residues. CDR3 loop: CASSPRQGAEGGEKLFF. For the CDR3, the DNA is TGTGCCAGCAGTCCGCGACAGGGAGCAGAGGGTGGTGAAAAACTGTTTTTT.

This clone was picked up a small number of times. The CDR3 region has the DNA TGTGCCAGCAGCTTGGCAGGGGACGGCTACACCTTC. Its translation is CASSLAGDGYTF. This chain joins TRBV4-2 and TRBJ1-2; D perhaps matches TRBD1 (6 bases). This CDR3 is built from 12 residues. The germline V gene encodes CDR1 LGHNA and CDR2 YNFKEQ. The V and J ends lost 5 bases and 8 bases respectively, with 12 bases between them.

In its sample, this clone was seen a few times. Other DNA sequences in this sample translate to the same CDR3. This chain connects TRBV7-9 to TRBJ1-5, with 7 nucleotides matching TRBD1. The CDR3 has 14 amino acids. Germline CDR1 and CDR2: SEHNR and FQNEAQ (reference sequence). V shed 1 base and J 6 bases; nucleotides not matched to a gene: 3. The CDR3 reads CASSLGQGGQPQHF. In DNA form, the CDR3 reads TGTGCCAGCAGCTTAGGGCAGGGGGGTCAGCCCCAGCATTTT.

The CDR3 coding sequence is TGTGCCAGCTCAGCTCTAGGCAGCCAAGAGACCCAGTACTTC. As protein: CASSALGSQETQYF. This rearrangement joins TRBV18 to TRBJ2-5, with D hard to call. The CDR3 extends over 14 amino acids. The germline gives CDR1 KGHSH, CDR2 LQKENI. Deletions cut 5 bases from V and 1 base from J, with 11 bases between.

This sequence joins TRBV7-9 and TRBJ2-7, with 9 positions matching TRBD2. CDR1 and CDR2 from the germline V gene are SEHNR and FQNEAQ (reference sequence). The CDR3 has 15 amino acids. Trimming took 0 bases from V and 4 from J; bases not matched to a gene: 4. CDR3: CASSLAASGAYEQYF. The CDR3 DNA reads as TGTGCCAGCAGCTTAGCGGCTAGCGGGGCATACGAGCAGTACTTC.

The V gene is TRBV5-1, the J gene TRBJ2-2, with D unclear. V was cut by 1 base and J by 6 bases, with 10 bases left in between. Germline CDR1 and CDR2: SGHRS and YFSETQ. This CDR3 has 14 amino acids. This CDR3 reads CASSLPLESGELFF. CDR3 sequence (DNA): TGCGCCAGCAGCTTGCCCCTCGAGTCCGGGGAGCTGTTTTTT.

The V call is TRBV6-5, the J call TRBJ2-7; 8 bases map to TRBD2. Germline loops: CDR1 MNHEY, CDR2 SVGAGI. V dropped 5 bases and J dropped 3; count of bases not matched to a gene: 6. The CDR3 is made up of 14 amino acids. The CDR3: CASSPGLGHYEQYF. CDR3 coding DNA: TGTGCCAGCAGTCCGGGACTAGGACACTACGAGCAGTACTTC.